A single sample gave rise to the 14 T cell receptor beta chains below, sequenced in a study of blood T cell repertoires in COVID-19. The table came from immunoSEQ multiplex PCR; TCRdb's copy has only in-frame clones and leaves some out. The sample shows about 190,000 clones, roughly 78% of them seen only once. The sequencing sample was made of peripheral blood. Receptors originate from a woman of 80 years or more with active or convalescent COVID-19.

The rearrangement joins TRBV6-5 to TRBJ2-1, with TRBD2 as a possible D gene (6 bases). V lost 4 bases, J lost 8 bases, and 12 bases lay in between. From germline, CDR1 is MNHEY and CDR2 SVGAGI. The CDR3 runs 13 residues. The CDR3 bases are TGTGCCAGCAGTTCCGGGAGAGGGTATGAGCAGTTCTTC. It specifies CASSSGRGYEQFF.

This chain joins TRBV6-1 and TRBJ2-3, with D maybe TRBD1 (6 bases). Between the trimmed V and J ends, which lost 4 bases and 2 bases, there was a span of 16 bases. The CDR3 totals 16 residues. CDR1 is MNHNS and CDR2 is SASEGT in the germline V gene. The CDR3 loop is CASSARTGLNTDTQYF. DNA of the CDR3: TGTGCCAGCAGTGCCCGAACAGGGTTGAACACAGATACGCAGTATTTT.

The rearrangement joins TRBV7-2 to TRBJ2-1; 8 bases map to TRBD1. CDR3 length: 15 amino acids. Trimming removed 4 bases from V and 5 bases from J; junction bases left unmatched: 7. CDR1 and CDR2 (germline): SGHTA, FQGNSA. CDR3 coding DNA: TGTGCCAGCAGCTCACAGACAGGGGCCGACAATGAGCAGTTCTTC. Encoded protein: CASSSQTGADNEQFF.

This clone was seen only once. The CDR3 DNA is TGTGCCAGCAGTGAAGTCCCGGATGCGGCTACGCAGTATTTT. Its translation: CASSEVPDAATQYF. This rearrangement joins TRBV6-1 to TRBJ2-3, with unresolved D. There are 14 residues in the CDR3. With 1 base removed from V and 8 bases from J, the gap between germline ends came to 13 bases. Germline V gene lookup returns CDR1 MNHNS and CDR2 SASEGT.

The V gene is TRBV3-1 (or the pseudogene TRBV3-2), the J gene TRBJ1-2, with TRBD1 as a possible D gene (5 bases). The germline V gene has CDR1 LGHDT and CDR2 YNNKEL (reference sequence). This CDR3 has 14 amino acids. Trimming cost V 0 bases and J 6 bases, with 11 bases left between them. DNA for the CDR3: TGTGCCAGCAGCCAAGATTGGCAGGGCAATGGCTACACCTTC. It specifies CASSQDWQGNGYTF.

The chain employs TRBV12-3 or TRBV12-4 and TRBJ1-2, with 7 bases aligning to TRBD1. The CDR3 covers 12 residues. After removal of 8 bases from V and 2 bases from J, the junction contained 2 bases not matched to a gene. The DNA of the CDR3 is TGTGCCAGCGCGACAGGGAACTATGGCTACACCTTC. Amino acid sequence: CASATGNYGYTF.

This sequence joins TRBV6-2 or TRBV6-3 and TRBJ1-2, with D maybe TRBD1 (5 bases). This CDR3 region has 13 residues. Looked up from germline, CDR1 is MNHEY and CDR2 is SVGEGT. V lost 2 bases and J lost 8, with 12 bases in between. The CDR3 DNA follows: TGTGCCAGCAGTTACCCCGGGTCAGGGGGCTACACCTTC. Its translation: CASSYPGSGGYTF.

This clone was counted a few times. The chain employs TRBV19 and TRBJ2-3; 8 positions agree with TRBD1. In germline, CDR1 is LNHDA, CDR2 SQIVND (reference sequence). The CDR3 is 14 residues long. Trimming cost V 7 bases and J 6 bases; bases outside gene matches: 9. The CDR3 is CASTADRGWDTQYF. CDR3 nucleotides: TGTGCCAGTACCGCTGACAGGGGCTGGGATACGCAGTATTTT.

This sequence joins TRBV5-1 and TRBJ2-7; TRBD2 might be the D (6 bases). Germline CDR1 and CDR2: SGHRS and YFSETQ. The CDR3 is 14 residues long. Between the trimmed V and J ends, which lost 4 bases and 5 bases, there was a span of 16 bases. CDR3 loop: CASSHGGSFNEQYF. The CDR3 coding sequence is TGCGCCAGCAGCCACGGAGGGTCTTTCAACGAGCAGTACTTC.

The rearrangement links TRBV15 to TRBJ2-3; 11 bases are shared with TRBD2. CDR1 and CDR2 (germline): LNHNV, YYDKDF (reference sequence). With V trimmed by 0 bases and J by 4 bases, 6 bases remained unmatched. The CDR3 is 17 residues long. The CDR3 spells CATSRDLAGGGADTQYF. The DNA of the CDR3 is TGTGCCACCAGCAGAGACCTAGCGGGGGGTGGGGCAGATACGCAGTATTTT.

Only a few counts were recorded for this clone. This chain joins TRBV6-1 and TRBJ1-5; D possibly corresponds to TRBD1 (5 bases). Trimming left V 3 bases short and J 1 base short, with 13 bases between. This CDR3 spans 16 amino acids. Germline V lookup: CDR1 MNHNS, CDR2 SASEGT. This chain's CDR3 is CASSERQIASNQPQHF. CDR3 in DNA: TGTGCCAGCAGTGAGAGACAGATTGCCAGCAATCAGCCCCAGCATTTT.

V gene TRBV4-1 combines with J gene TRBJ1-3; TRBD1 matches at 8 bases. Germline lookup yields CDR1 MGHRA and CDR2 YSYEKL. The CDR3 is 17 amino acids. The V gene end was trimmed by 4 bases and the J gene end by 1 base; junction bases not matched to a gene: 9. The CDR3 DNA sequence: TGCGCCAGCAGCCCAAGACCGGACAGGGCGTCTGGAAACACCATATATTTT. Translating it yields CASSPRPDRASGNTIYF.

The V call is TRBV27, the J call TRBJ1-1; D is unclear. This CDR3 has 16 amino acids. Deletions cut 7 bases from V and 1 base from J, with 19 bases between. Germline lookup yields CDR1 MNHEY and CDR2 SMNVEV (reference sequence). The CDR3 loop reads CASTPGGRFSNTEAFF. The DNA of the CDR3 is TGTGCCAGCACCCCTGGTGGCAGATTCTCGAACACTGAAGCTTTCTTT.

The chain has TRBV9 and TRBJ2-3; 7 nucleotides agree with TRBD2. CDR3 length: 15 residues. Trimming removed 0 bases from V and 0 bases from J; junction bases left unmatched: 1. Germline V gene sequence: CDR1 SGDLS, CDR2 YYNGEE. CDR3 nucleotides: TGTGCCAGCAGCGTAGGGCGGGGGAGCACAGATACGCAGTATTTT. Its protein is CASSVGRGSTDTQYF.